This T cell receptor (beta chain) is drawn from a study of cytomegalovirus exposure and HLA in healthy donors. In the PCR, 60 Vbeta and 13 Jbeta primers were used. Clones were sequenced by immunoSEQ multiplex PCR, and TCRdb holds only the in-frame ones, with some missing. The data show over 100,000 clones, around three quarters seen once. The CDR3 covers 16 residues. Trimming left V 2 bases short and J 8 bases short, with 16 bases between. The V gene is TRBV23-1, the J gene TRBJ1-6; no reliable D call. TRBV23-1 is known as an ORF, though its function is uncertain. The sequence came from a man aged 25 to 45 in good health and CMV-seropositive. The sequenced sample was PBMCs. CDR3 loop: CASSQTWRGLYSPLHF. The CDR3, as DNA: TGCGCCAGCAGTCAAACCTGGCGGGGATTATATTCACCCCTCCACTTT.